Following are 19 T cell receptor beta chains from one sample sequenced in a study of blood T cell repertoires in COVID-19. Data came from immunoSEQ multiplex PCR; TCRdb stores just in-frame clones and leaves some out. This repertoire shows some 160,000 clones, around nine tenths found once; its top ten account for under 3%. The sequenced sample was peripheral blood. These receptors originate from a woman older than 75 with COVID-19, enrolled during active disease.

The chain recombines TRBV28 with TRBJ2-7, with TRBD2 as a possible D gene (6 bases). CDR3 length equals 12 residues. Germline loops: CDR1 MDHEN, CDR2 SYDVKM. V lost 9 bases and J lost 3, with 12 bases in between. In DNA form, the CDR3 reads TGTGCCAGTATGGGGGGATACTACGAGCAGTACTTC. This encodes CASMGGYYEQYF.

The chain links TRBV19 to TRBJ2-7; 7 bases line up with TRBD1. In germline, CDR1 is LNHDA, CDR2 SQIVND (reference sequence). The ends lost 6 bases at V and 6 bases at J; junction bases unmatched: 11. There are 14 residues in the CDR3. CDR3 region: CASRRWDSIGEQYF. The CDR3 DNA reads as TGTGCCAGTAGGCGGTGGGACAGTATCGGCGAGCAGTACTTC.

The CDR3 loop reads CASSQWTSSAEQYF. The CDR3 nucleotides read TGTGCCAGCAGCCAATGGACTAGCTCCGCCGAGCAGTACTTC. This sequence joins TRBV14 and TRBJ2-7; 8 bases are shared with TRBD2. The CDR3 runs to 14 residues. CDR1 is SGHDN and CDR2 is FVKESK in the germline V gene. With 2 bases clipped from V and 6 bases from J, the junction kept 6 bases outside the gene matches.

The CDR3 DNA sequence: TGTGCCAGCAGCTTAAATAGCTGGAATGAGCAGTTCTTC. Translating it yields CASSLNSWNEQFF. The chain is built from TRBV7-3 and TRBJ2-1; no clear D. The V end was cut by 1 base, the J end by 7 bases, with 8 bases between. CDR3 length equals 13 residues. Germline V gene sequence: CDR1 SGHTA, CDR2 FQGTGA.

The chain employs TRBV5-1 and TRBJ1-2, with D maybe TRBD1 (6 bases). The length of the CDR3 is 13 residues. Per the germline V gene, CDR1 is SGHRS and CDR2 is YFSETQ. The V gene lost 0 bases and the J gene lost 3 bases, with 6 bases spanning the gap. CDR3 sequence reads: CASSLDRDYGYTF. CDR3 coding DNA: TGCGCCAGCAGCTTGGACAGGGACTATGGCTACACCTTC.

The chain is built from TRBV15 and TRBJ1-4; 11 bases line up with TRBD1. The trim removed 6 bases at V and 7 bases at J, leaving 7 bases unmatched. The CDR3 totals 15 residues. Germline V CDR1 and CDR2: LNHNV, YYDKDF (reference sequence). CDR3 residues: CATRAWTGGSEKLFF. The CDR3 nucleotides are TGTGCCACCAGAGCCTGGACAGGGGGCAGTGAAAAACTGTTTTTT.

This chain uses TRBV12-3 or TRBV12-4 with TRBJ2-3; unclear D gene. The CDR3 loop spans 11 amino acids. Trimming took 0 bases from V and 12 from J, leaving 7 bases between them. CDR3 protein: CASSLAGNQYF. In DNA form, the CDR3 reads TGTGCCAGCAGTTTAGCCGGTAATCAGTATTTT.

The chain uses TRBV27 and TRBJ1-2; D remains unclear. The CDR3 has 11 residues. V was shortened by 6 bases and J by 2 bases, with 4 bases between the two germline ends. Germline lookup yields CDR1 MNHEY and CDR2 SMNVEV (reference sequence). The CDR3 DNA is TGTGCCAGCAGAACAAACTATGGCTACACCTTC. It specifies CASRTNYGYTF.

This chain links TRBV3-1 (or the pseudogene TRBV3-2) with TRBJ2-7; TRBD1 might be the D (6 bases). Germline CDR1 LGHDT, CDR2 YNNKEL (reference sequence). Trimming removed 3 bases at V and 2 bases at J, with 8 bases between. The CDR3 totals 13 residues. This chain's CDR3 is CASSQGAAYEQYF. For the CDR3, the DNA is TGTGCCAGCAGCCAGGGGGCTGCCTACGAGCAGTACTTC.

The CDR3 loop reads CASSLRGSYGYTF. The CDR3 DNA is TGTGCCAGCAGCTTAAGGGGCTCTTATGGCTACACCTTC. The gene calls are TRBV7-3 and TRBJ1-2; D possibly corresponds to TRBD1 (5 bases). This CDR3 spans 13 amino acids. V lost 1 base to trimming and J lost 5 bases, with 8 bases between them. In germline, CDR1 is SGHTA, CDR2 FQGTGA.

The rearrangement uses TRBV7-9 and TRBJ1-1; TRBD1 aligns across 7 bases. Germline V gene sequence: CDR1 SEHNR, CDR2 FQNEAQ (reference sequence). Losses at the gene ends were 10 bases for V and 3 bases for J; bases not matched to a gene: 14. The CDR3 has 15 amino acids. The CDR3 is CAIGNRGKPHTEAFF. The CDR3 bases are TGTGCCATTGGGAACAGGGGCAAACCTCACACTGAAGCTTTCTTT.

This clone was observed a few times. The CDR3: CSARGTDEAFF. DNA for the CDR3: TGCAGTGCTAGGGGGACAGATGAAGCTTTCTTT. The chain is built from TRBV20-1 and TRBJ1-1; 7 bases map to TRBD1. CDR1 and CDR2 (germline): DFQATT, SNEGSKA (reference sequence). J lost 7 bases, V lost 3 bases, and 2 bases had no gene match. The CDR3 is 11 residues long.

This clone was seen a single time. This chain joins TRBV7-2 and TRBJ2-5; a weak D match, TRBD2 (6 bases). The CDR3 extends over 15 amino acids. Trimming pared 5 bases from V and 1 base from J, leaving 14 bases between. Looked up from germline, CDR1 is SGHTA and CDR2 is FQGNSA. CDR3 in DNA: TGTGCCAGCAGCGTTCACGCGGGGCTCCAAGAGACCCAGTACTTC. Its translation: CASSVHAGLQETQYF.

This chain joins TRBV13 and TRBJ2-3; D gene unclear. V dropped 0 bases and J dropped 0 bases, with 10 bases sitting between them. The CDR3 loop spans 16 amino acids. CDR1 and CDR2 (germline): PRHDT, FYEKMQ (reference sequence). CDR3 bases: TGTGCCAGCAGCTTAGGTTCTAGGCCTAGCACAGATACGCAGTATTTT. The encoded protein is CASSLGSRPSTDTQYF.

The V call is TRBV4-3, the J call TRBJ1-6, with a possible D match to TRBD1 (5 bases). Germline loops: CDR1 LGHNA, CDR2 YSLEER. Trimming removed 1 base at V and 7 bases at J, with 14 bases between. This CDR3 is built from 16 residues. For the CDR3, the DNA is TGCGCCAGCAGCCAAGGTTTGACAGTCGTGAATTCACCCCTCCACTTT. Amino acids: CASSQGLTVVNSPLHF.

This chain links TRBV28 with TRBJ2-3; 7 nucleotides align to TRBD2. With V trimmed by 7 bases and J by 2 bases, 15 bases remained unmatched. The CDR3 extends over 17 amino acids. Germline CDR1 reads MDHEN; CDR2 reads SYDVKM. For the CDR3, the DNA is TGTGCCAGCACCCCCGCGAGGAGCGGGATAATCACAGATACGCAGTATTTT. Amino acids: CASTPARSGIITDTQYF.

The chain is built from TRBV5-4 and TRBJ2-2, with a weak D call TRBD2 (6 bases). The V end was cut by 4 bases, the J end by 4 bases, with 11 bases between. CDR1 is SGHNT and CDR2 is YYREEE in the germline V gene (reference sequence). The CDR3 consists of 14 residues. Here the CDR3 DNA reads TGTGCCAGCAGCAGAGACGGGAGCACCGGGGAGCTGTTTTTT. Protein sequence: CASSRDGSTGELFF.

The rearrangement links TRBV5-4 to TRBJ1-1; TRBD1 might be the D (5 bases). CDR3 length equals 17 residues. Germline V gene data show CDR1 as SGHNT and CDR2 as YYREEE (reference sequence). The V end lost 4 bases, the J end lost 2 bases, and 21 bases lay between the germline ends. The CDR3 DNA sequence: TGTGCCAGCAGCCCCGGGAGAAGGGGAAGGGATAACACTGAAGCTTTCTTT. Protein sequence: CASSPGRRGRDNTEAFF.

The chain has TRBV3-1 (or the pseudogene TRBV3-2) and TRBJ1-2; D possibly corresponds to TRBD1 (6 bases). CDR3 length equals 15 residues. Germline V gives CDR1 LGHDT, CDR2 YNNKEL (reference sequence). V lost 0 bases, J lost 1 base, and 9 bases lay in between. CDR3 sequence: CASSQDQGYNYGYTF. CDR3 nucleotide sequence: TGTGCCAGCAGCCAAGACCAGGGGTATAACTATGGCTACACCTTC.